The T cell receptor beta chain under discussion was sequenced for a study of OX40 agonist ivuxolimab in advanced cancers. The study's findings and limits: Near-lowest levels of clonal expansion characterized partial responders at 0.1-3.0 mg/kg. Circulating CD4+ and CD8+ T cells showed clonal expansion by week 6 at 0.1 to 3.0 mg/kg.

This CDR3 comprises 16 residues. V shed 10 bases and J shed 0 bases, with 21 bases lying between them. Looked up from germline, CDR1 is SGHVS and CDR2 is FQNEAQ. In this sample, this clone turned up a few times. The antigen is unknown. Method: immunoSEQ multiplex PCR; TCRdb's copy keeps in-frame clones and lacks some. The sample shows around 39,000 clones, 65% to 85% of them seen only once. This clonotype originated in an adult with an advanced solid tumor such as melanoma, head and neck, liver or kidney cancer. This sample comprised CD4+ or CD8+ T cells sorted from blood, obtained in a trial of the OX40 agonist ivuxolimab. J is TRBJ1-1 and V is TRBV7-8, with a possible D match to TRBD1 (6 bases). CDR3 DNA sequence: TGTGCCACGAGCGGGGGGCTTGGCCAGATGAACACTGAAGCTTTCTTT. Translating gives CATSGGLGQMNTEAFF.